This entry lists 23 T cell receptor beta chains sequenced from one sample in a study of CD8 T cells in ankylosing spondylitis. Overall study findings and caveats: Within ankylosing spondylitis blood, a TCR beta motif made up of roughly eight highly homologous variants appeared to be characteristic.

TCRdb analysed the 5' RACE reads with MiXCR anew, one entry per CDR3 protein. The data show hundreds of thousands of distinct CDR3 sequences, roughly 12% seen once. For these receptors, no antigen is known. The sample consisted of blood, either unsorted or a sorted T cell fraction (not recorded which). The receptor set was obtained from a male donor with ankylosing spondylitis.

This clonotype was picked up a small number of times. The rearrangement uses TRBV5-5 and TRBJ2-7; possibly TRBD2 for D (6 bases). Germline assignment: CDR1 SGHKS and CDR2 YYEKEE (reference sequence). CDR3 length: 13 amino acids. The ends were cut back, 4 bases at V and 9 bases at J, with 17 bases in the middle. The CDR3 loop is CASSRVGLRGQYF. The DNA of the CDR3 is TGTGCCAGCAGCCGGGTGGGACTCCGAGGGCAGTACTTC.

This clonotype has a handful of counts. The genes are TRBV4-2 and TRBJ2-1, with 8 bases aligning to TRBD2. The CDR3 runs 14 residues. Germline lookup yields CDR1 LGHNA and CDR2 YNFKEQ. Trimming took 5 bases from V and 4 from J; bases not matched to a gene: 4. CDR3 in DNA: TGTGCCAGCAGCGGTAGCGGGAATTACAATGAGCAGTTCTTC. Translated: CASSGSGNYNEQFF.

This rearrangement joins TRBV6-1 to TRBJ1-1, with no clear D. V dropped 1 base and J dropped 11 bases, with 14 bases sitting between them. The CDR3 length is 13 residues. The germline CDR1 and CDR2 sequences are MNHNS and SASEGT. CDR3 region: CASSEGSWNEAFF. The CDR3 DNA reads TGTGCCAGCAGTGAAGGTTCGTGGAATGAGGCTTTCTTT.

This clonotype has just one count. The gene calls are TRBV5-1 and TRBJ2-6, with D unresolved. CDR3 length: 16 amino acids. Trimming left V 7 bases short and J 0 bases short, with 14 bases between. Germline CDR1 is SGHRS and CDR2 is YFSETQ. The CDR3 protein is CASGPDQNSGANVLTF. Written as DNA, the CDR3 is TGCGCCAGCGGGCCAGACCAAAACTCTGGGGCCAACGTCCTGACTTTC.

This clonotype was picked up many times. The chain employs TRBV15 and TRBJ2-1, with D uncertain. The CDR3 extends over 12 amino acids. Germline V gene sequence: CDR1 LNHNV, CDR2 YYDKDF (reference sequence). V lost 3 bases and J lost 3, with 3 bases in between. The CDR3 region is CATSSIYNEQFF. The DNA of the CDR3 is TGTGCCACCAGCAGCATCTACAATGAGCAGTTCTTC. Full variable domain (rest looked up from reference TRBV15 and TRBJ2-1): DAMVIQNPRYQVTQFGKPVTLSCSQTLNHNVMYWYQQKSSQAPKLLFHYYDKDFNNEADTPDNFQSRRPNTSFCFLDIRSPGLGDTAMYLCATSSIYNEQFFGPGTRLTVL.

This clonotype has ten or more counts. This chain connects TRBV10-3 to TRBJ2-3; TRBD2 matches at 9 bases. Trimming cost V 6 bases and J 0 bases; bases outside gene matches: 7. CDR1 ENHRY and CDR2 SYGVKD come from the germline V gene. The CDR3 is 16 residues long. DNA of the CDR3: TGTGCCATCAGAGATAGCGGGGGAGGTAGCACAGATACGCAGTATTTT. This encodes CAIRDSGGGSTDTQYF.

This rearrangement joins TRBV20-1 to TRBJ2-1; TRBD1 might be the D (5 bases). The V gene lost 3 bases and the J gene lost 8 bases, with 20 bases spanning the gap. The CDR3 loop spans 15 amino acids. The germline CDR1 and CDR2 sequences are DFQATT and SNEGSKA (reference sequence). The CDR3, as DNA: TGCAGTGCTAGGATCCAGGGTAGTAAGAGTCATGAGCAGTTCTTC. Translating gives CSARIQGSKSHEQFF.

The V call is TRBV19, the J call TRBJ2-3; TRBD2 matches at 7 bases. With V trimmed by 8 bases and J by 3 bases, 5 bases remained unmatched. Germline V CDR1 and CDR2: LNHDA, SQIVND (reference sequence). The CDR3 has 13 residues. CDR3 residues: CASAGDMTDTQYF. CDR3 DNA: TGTGCCAGTGCGGGGGATATGACAGATACGCAGTATTTT.

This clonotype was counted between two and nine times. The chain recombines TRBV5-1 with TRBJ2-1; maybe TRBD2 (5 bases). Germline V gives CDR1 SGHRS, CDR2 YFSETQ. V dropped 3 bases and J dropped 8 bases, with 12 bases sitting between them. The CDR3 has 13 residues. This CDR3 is CASSSGGVYEQFF. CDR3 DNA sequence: TGCGCCAGCAGCTCCGGAGGAGTATATGAGCAGTTCTTC. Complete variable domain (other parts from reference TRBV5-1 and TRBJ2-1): KAGVTQTPRYLIKTRGQQVTLSCSPISGHRSVSWYQQTPGQGLQFLFEYFSETQRNKGNFPGRFSGRQFSNSRSEMNVSTLELGDSALYLCASSSGGVYEQFFGPGTRLTVL.

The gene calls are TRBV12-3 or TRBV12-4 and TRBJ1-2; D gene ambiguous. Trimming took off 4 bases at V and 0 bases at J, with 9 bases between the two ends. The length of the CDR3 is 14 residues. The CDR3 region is CASSSRRANYGYTF. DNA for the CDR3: TGTGCCAGCAGTTCCCGGAGGGCTAACTATGGCTACACCTTC.

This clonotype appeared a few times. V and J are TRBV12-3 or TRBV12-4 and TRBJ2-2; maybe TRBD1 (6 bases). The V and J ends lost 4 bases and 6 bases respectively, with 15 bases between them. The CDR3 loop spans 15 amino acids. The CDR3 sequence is CASSWGRQEPGELFF. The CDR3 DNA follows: TGTGCCAGCAGTTGGGGTCGACAGGAACCCGGGGAGCTGTTTTTT.

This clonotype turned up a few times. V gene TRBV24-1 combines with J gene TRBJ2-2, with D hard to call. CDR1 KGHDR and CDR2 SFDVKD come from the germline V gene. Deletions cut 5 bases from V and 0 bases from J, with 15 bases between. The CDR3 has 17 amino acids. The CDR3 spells CATSGATGRPNTGELFF. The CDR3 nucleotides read TGTGCCACCAGTGGGGCTACGGGCCGCCCGAACACCGGGGAGCTGTTTTTT.

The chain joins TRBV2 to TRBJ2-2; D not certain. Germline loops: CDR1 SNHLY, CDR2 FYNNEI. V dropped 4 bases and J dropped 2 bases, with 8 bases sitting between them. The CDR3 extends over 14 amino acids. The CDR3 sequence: CASSVIRNTGELFF. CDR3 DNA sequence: TGTGCCAGCAGTGTCATTAGAAACACCGGGGAGCTGTTTTTT.

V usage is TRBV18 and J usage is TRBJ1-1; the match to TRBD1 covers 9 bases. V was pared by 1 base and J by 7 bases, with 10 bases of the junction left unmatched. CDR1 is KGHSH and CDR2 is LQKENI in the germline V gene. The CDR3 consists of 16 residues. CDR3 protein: CASSPRPGQGVIEAFF. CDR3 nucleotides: TGTGCCAGCTCACCACGTCCGGGACAGGGCGTTATTGAAGCTTTCTTT.

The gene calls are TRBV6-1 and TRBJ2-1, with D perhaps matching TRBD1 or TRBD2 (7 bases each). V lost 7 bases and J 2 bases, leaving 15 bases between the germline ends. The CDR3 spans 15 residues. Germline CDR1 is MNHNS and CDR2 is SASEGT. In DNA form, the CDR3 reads TGTGCCAGCACCGTCGGGGGGACAGCCTACAATGAGCAGTTCTTC. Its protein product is CASTVGGTAYNEQFF.

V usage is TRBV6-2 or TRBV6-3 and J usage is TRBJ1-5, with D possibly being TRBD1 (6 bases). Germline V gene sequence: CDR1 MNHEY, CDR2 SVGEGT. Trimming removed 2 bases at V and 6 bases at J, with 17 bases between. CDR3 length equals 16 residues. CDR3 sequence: CASSYGGSSFSQPQHF. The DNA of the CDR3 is TGTGCCAGCAGTTACGGGGGCAGCTCCTTCTCTCAGCCCCAGCATTTT.

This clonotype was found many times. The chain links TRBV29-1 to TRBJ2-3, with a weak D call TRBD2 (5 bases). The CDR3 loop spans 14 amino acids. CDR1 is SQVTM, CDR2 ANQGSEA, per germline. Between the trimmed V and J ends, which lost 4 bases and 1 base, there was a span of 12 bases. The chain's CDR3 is CSVVLDSRTDTQYF. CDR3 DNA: TGCAGCGTTGTTTTGGACTCTCGCACAGATACGCAGTATTTT.

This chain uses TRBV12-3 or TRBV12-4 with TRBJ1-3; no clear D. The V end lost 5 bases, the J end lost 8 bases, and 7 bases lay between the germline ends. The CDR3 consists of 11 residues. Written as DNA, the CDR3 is TGTGCCAGCAGTCCCTGGGACACCATATATTTT. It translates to CASSPWDTIYF.

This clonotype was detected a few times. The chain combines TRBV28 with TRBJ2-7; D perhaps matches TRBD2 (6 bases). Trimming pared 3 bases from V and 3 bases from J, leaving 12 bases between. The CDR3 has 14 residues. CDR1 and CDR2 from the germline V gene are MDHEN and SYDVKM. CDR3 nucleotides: TGTGCCAGCAGTTTTTCCGGGAGACTCTACGAGCAGTACTTC. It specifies CASSFSGRLYEQYF.

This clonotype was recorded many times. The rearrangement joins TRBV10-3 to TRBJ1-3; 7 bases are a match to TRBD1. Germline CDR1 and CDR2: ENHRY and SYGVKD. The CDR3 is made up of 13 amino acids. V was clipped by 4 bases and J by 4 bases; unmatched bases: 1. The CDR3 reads CAISATGGNTIYF. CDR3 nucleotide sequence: TGTGCCATCAGTGCGACAGGGGGAAACACCATATATTTT.

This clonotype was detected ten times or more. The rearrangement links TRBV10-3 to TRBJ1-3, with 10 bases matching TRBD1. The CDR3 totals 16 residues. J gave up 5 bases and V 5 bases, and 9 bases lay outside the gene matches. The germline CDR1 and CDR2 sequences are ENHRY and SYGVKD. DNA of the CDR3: TGTGCCATCAGTCAAGCCGGGACAGGGGTTCGAAACACCATATATTTT. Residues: CAISQAGTGVRNTIYF.

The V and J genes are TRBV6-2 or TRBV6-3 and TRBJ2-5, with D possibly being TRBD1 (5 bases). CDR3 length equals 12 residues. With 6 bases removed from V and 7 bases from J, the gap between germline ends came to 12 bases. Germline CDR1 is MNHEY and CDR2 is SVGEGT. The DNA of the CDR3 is TGTGCCAGCAGCCCCAGGGAAGCGACCCAGTACTTC. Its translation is CASSPREATQYF.

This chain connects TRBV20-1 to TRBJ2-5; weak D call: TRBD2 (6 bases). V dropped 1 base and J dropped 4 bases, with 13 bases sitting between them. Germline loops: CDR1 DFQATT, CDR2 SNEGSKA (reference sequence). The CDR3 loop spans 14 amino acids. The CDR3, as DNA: TGCAGTGCTAGAGCGGGAGCGAGGGGAGAGACCCAGTACTTC. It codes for CSARAGARGETQYF.